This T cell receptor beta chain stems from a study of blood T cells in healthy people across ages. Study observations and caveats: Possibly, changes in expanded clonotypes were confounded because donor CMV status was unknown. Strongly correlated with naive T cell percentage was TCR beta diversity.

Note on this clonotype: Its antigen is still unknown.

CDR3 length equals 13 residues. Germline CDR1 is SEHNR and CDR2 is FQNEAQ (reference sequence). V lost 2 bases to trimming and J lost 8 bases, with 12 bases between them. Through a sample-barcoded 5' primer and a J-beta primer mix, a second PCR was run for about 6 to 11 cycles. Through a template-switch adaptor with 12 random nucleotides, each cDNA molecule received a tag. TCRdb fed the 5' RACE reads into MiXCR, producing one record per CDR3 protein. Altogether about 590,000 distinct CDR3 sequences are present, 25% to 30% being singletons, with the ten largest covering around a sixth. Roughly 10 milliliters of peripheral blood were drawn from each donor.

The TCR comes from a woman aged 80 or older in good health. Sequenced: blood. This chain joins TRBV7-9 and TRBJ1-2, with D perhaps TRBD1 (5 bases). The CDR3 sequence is CASSLNRGTGYTF. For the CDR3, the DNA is TGTGCCAGCAGCTTAAATCGGGGGACGGGCTACACCTTC.